A single T cell receptor beta chain is shown here with its context. The participants were between roughly 18 and 89 years old and came from some 23 US areas. This specimen comes from a study of blood T cell repertoires in COVID-19. Per the authors' pipeline: Amplifying reference gene primers gave estimates of nucleated cell counts. The repertoire was sequenced with immunoSEQ multiplex PCR; TCRdb's copy has only in-frame clones and lacks some. That table supplies the V and J calls and clone size; D and trimming were determined from the DNA. The sample gives approximately 280,000 clones, roughly 80% of which show up once; 5% is in the top ten. This CDR3 contains 19 residues. Germline CDR1 reads SGHAT; CDR2 reads FQNNGV. V lost 2 bases, J lost 0 bases, and 16 bases stayed unmatched.

The sample comprised PBMCs or T cells enriched from blood (not recorded which). The receptor's source is a man aged 35-49 years who had been exposed to COVID-19. The genes are TRBV11-2 and TRBJ2-7, with 7 bases that match TRBD2. The chain's CDR3 is CASSLRPPLSGWSSYEQYF. The CDR3 nucleotides are TGTGCCAGCAGCTTAAGGCCCCCCCTTAGCGGGTGGAGCTCCTACGAGCAGTACTTC.